The 2 T cell receptor beta chains below come from one sample, sequenced in a study of T-cell reconstitution after alpha-beta-depleted transplantation in children (dated by TCRdb to 2015 to 2016). Library prep was done by PCR. Sequencing was carried out with an Illumina HiSeq 2500. Molecular barcoding was employed in the preparation of TCR libraries, with unique molecular identifiers being used to normalize TCRbeta repertoire quantification. Using fastp at Q25 and MiXCR, TCRdb reprocessed the public reads and kept productive beta chains. Entries that share a CDR3 protein sequence are merged under the most common genes and DNA. The sample profile shows around 480,000 distinct CDR3 sequences; 32% of them were found once. 2% to 3% of the sample lies in the top ten. The sequenced sample was PBMCs from the stem cell graft donor, obtained from the stem cell graft. These receptors were obtained from a human donor who donated a stem cell graft to a child with aplastic anemia.

This clonotype has only a few counts. The chain links TRBV20-1 to TRBJ2-4; 10 positions agree with TRBD2. The germline V gene encodes CDR1 DFQATT and CDR2 SNEGSKA (reference sequence). This CDR3 region has 17 residues. Unmatched junction bases numbered 10, after V lost 3 bases and J lost 2 bases. Written as DNA, the CDR3 is TGCAGTGCTAGTCCGGCTAGCGGGAGTAGGACCAAAAACATTCAGTACTTC. Its protein product is CSASPASGSRTKNIQYF.

The chain has TRBV29-1 and TRBJ2-2, with 8 positions matching TRBD2. CDR1 is SQVTM and CDR2 is ANQGSEA in the germline V gene. The CDR3 has 15 residues. V gave up 6 bases and J gave up 4 bases; unmatched junction bases: 10. CDR3 protein: CSVEWTSRRTGELFF. DNA for the CDR3: TGCAGCGTCGAGTGGACTAGCCGTCGCACCGGGGAGCTGTTTTTT.